This TCR beta chain derives from a study of T cell responses to AZD1222 COVID-19 vaccine. Whole-study context: Pooling of second doses given at about 4 or about 12 weeks was done. Study-wide results and caveats: Donors were chiefly white British, with a greater number of females, and clonal diversity was perhaps underestimated.

Using immunoSEQ multiplex PCR, the repertoire was profiled, and TCRdb retains in-frame clones only, with some absent. Of roughly 120,000 clones in the sample, 88% were seen once. As regards this clone: What it binds is not known.

Germline V gene lookup returns CDR1 SNHLY and CDR2 FYNNEI. This CDR3 region has 17 residues. Between the trimmed V and J ends, which lost 0 bases and 2 bases, there was a span of 14 bases. The chain joins TRBV2 to TRBJ1-5; TRBD1 is a possible D gene (5 bases). The receptor was derived from an adult in good health. Specimen: peripheral blood, collected on day 0 of AZD1222 vaccination. The CDR3 DNA reads TGTGCCAGCAGTGAAGCAACCAGGGTGGATGGCAATCAGCCCCAGCATTTT. It encodes CASSEATRVDGNQPQHF.